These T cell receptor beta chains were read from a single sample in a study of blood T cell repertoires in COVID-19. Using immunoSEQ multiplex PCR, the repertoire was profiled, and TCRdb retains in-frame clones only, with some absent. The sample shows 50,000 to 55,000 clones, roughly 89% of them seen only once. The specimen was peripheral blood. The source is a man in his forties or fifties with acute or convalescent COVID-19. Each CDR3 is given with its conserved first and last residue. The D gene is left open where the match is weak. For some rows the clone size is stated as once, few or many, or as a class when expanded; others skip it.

cdr3_aa: CASRSGGYLGNTIYF; cdr3_nt: TGTGCCAGCAGATCAGGGGGCTACCTTGGAAACACCATATATTTT; v_call: TRBV6-5; d_call: TRBD1; j_call: TRBJ1-3; clone_size: .
cdr3_aa: CASSQGVAGPYNEQFF; cdr3_nt: TGTGCCAGCAGCCAAGGGGTAGCGGGACCCTACAATGAGCAGTTCTTC; v_call: TRBV3-1/TRBV3-2; d_call: TRBD2; j_call: TRBJ2-1; clone_size: .
cdr3_aa: CASVGGSGPSEAFF; cdr3_nt: TGTGCCAGCGTCGGAGGGAGTGGCCCAAGTGAAGCTTTCTTT; v_call: TRBV6-6; d_call: .; j_call: TRBJ1-1; clone_size: .
cdr3_aa: CASCSPGGLAGVEQYF; cdr3_nt: TGTGCCAGCTGCTCCCCCGGGGGACTAGCGGGAGTTGAGCAGTACTTC; v_call: TRBV28; d_call: TRBD2; j_call: TRBJ2-7; clone_size: .
cdr3_aa: CASGPKAGLAEAFF; cdr3_nt: TGTGCTAGTGGTCCGAAGGCGGGGCTTGCTGAAGCTTTCTTT; v_call: TRBV12-5; d_call: .; j_call: TRBJ1-1; clone_size: .
cdr3_aa: CASILPGQGYGYTF; cdr3_nt: TGTGCCAGCATTCTCCCGGGGCAGGGGTATGGCTACACCTTC; v_call: TRBV7-9; d_call: .; j_call: TRBJ1-2; clone_size: .
cdr3_aa: CASSDFYGLAGNNEQFF; cdr3_nt: TGTGCCAGCAGTGACTTTTATGGGCTAGCGGGAAACAATGAGCAGTTCTTC; v_call: TRBV5-4; d_call: TRBD2; j_call: TRBJ2-1; clone_size: .
cdr3_aa: CASINRGQSPLVYGYTF; cdr3_nt: TGTGCCAGCATTAACCGGGGACAGAGCCCGCTCGTCTATGGCTACACCTTC; v_call: TRBV7-2; d_call: TRBD1; j_call: TRBJ1-2; clone_size: .
cdr3_aa: CASAIGGVRYNEQFF; cdr3_nt: TGTGCCAGCGCCATCGGGGGGGTCCGTTACAATGAGCAGTTCTTC; v_call: TRBV11-1; d_call: TRBD2; j_call: TRBJ2-1; clone_size: .
cdr3_aa: CGSYRGGSTYEQYF; cdr3_nt: TGTGGGTCGTACCGGGGGGGCTCAACCTACGAGCAGTACTTC; v_call: TRBV2; d_call: TRBD2; j_call: TRBJ2-7; clone_size: .
cdr3_aa: CASSPPGAGVDTEAFF; cdr3_nt: TGTGCCAGCTCACCACCGGGGGCAGGGGTGGACACTGAAGCTTTCTTT; v_call: TRBV18; d_call: .; j_call: TRBJ1-1; clone_size: .
cdr3_aa: CASSPLLAGDSEQYF; cdr3_nt: TGTGCCAGCTCACCCCTCCTAGCGGGAGATTCCGAGCAGTACTTC; v_call: TRBV18; d_call: TRBD2; j_call: TRBJ2-7; clone_size: .
cdr3_aa: CASSSPDRGQYEQYF; cdr3_nt: TGTGCCAGCAGCTCCCCGGACAGGGGGCAGTACGAGCAGTACTTC; v_call: TRBV7-9; d_call: TRBD1; j_call: TRBJ2-7; clone_size: .
cdr3_aa: CASSFRAGSNQPQHF; cdr3_nt: TGTGCCAGCAGTTTCCGGGCAGGGAGCAATCAGCCCCAGCATTTT; v_call: TRBV27; d_call: .; j_call: TRBJ1-5; clone_size: .
cdr3_aa: CASMSGNTEAFF; cdr3_nt: TGTGCCAGTATGTCAGGGAACACTGAAGCTTTCTTT; v_call: TRBV19; d_call: .; j_call: TRBJ1-1; clone_size: few
cdr3_aa: CASSVATIPGTEAFF; cdr3_nt: TGTGCCAGCAGCGTAGCAACGATCCCAGGGACTGAAGCTTTCTTT; v_call: TRBV9; d_call: .; j_call: TRBJ1-1; clone_size: .
cdr3_aa: CASSEGQGSHEQYF; cdr3_nt: TGTGCCAGCAGTGAGGGCCAGGGCTCCCACGAGCAGTACTTC; v_call: TRBV2; d_call: .; j_call: TRBJ2-7; clone_size: .
cdr3_aa: CASMVQGSLNTGELFF; cdr3_nt: TGTGCCAGCATGGTCCAGGGGTCCTTGAACACCGGGGAGCTGTTTTTT; v_call: TRBV2; d_call: .; j_call: TRBJ2-2; clone_size: .
cdr3_aa: CASSPLGDRGSPLHF; cdr3_nt: TGTGCCAGTAGTCCTCTAGGGGACAGGGGTTCACCCCTCCACTTT; v_call: TRBV19; d_call: TRBD1; j_call: TRBJ1-6; clone_size: .
cdr3_aa: CASSKGQVGELFF; cdr3_nt: TGTGCCAGCAGCAAAGGACAGGTCGGGGAGCTGTTTTTT; v_call: TRBV9; d_call: TRBD1; j_call: TRBJ2-2; clone_size: once
cdr3_aa: CASIKDRGNTEAFF; cdr3_nt: TGTGCCAGCATCAAAGACAGGGGGAACACTGAAGCTTTCTTT; v_call: TRBV5-4; d_call: TRBD1; j_call: TRBJ1-1; clone_size: .
cdr3_aa: CASSPTSSGRVVGELFF; cdr3_nt: TGTGCCAGCAGCCCCACGTCTAGCGGGAGGGTTGTCGGGGAGCTGTTTTTT; v_call: TRBV3-1/TRBV3-2; d_call: TRBD2; j_call: TRBJ2-2; clone_size: .
cdr3_aa: CASSRYSYGYTF; cdr3_nt: TGTGCCAGCAGTAGGTACAGCTATGGCTACACCTTC; v_call: TRBV28; d_call: .; j_call: TRBJ1-2; clone_size: .
cdr3_aa: CASSLRQGSGEAFF; cdr3_nt: TGTGCCAGCAGCTTAAGACAGGGGTCAGGTGAAGCTTTCTTT; v_call: TRBV7-9; d_call: TRBD1; j_call: TRBJ1-1; clone_size: .
cdr3_aa: CASSEMGPRNSGNTIYF; cdr3_nt: TGTGCCAGCAGTGAGATGGGGCCTCGGAACTCTGGAAACACCATATATTTT; v_call: TRBV2; d_call: .; j_call: TRBJ1-3; clone_size: .
cdr3_aa: CASSIEGPYEQYF; cdr3_nt: TGTGCCAGTAGTATCGAGGGTCCCTACGAGCAGTACTTC; v_call: TRBV19; d_call: .; j_call: TRBJ2-7; clone_size: .
cdr3_aa: CAWRTGGGNTIYF; cdr3_nt: TGTGCCTGGAGAACCGGAGGGGGAAACACCATATATTTT; v_call: TRBV30; d_call: .; j_call: TRBJ1-3; clone_size: .
cdr3_aa: CASGLGVKGQVNSNQPQHF; cdr3_nt: TGTGCTAGTGGTTTAGGGGTCAAAGGACAGGTTAATAGCAATCAGCCCCAGCATTTT; v_call: TRBV12-5; d_call: TRBD1; j_call: TRBJ1-5; clone_size: .
cdr3_aa: CASSTDRAGGTYEQYF; cdr3_nt: TGTGCCAGCAGCACCGACCGGGCAGGGGGTACCTACGAGCAGTACTTC; v_call: TRBV9; d_call: TRBD1; j_call: TRBJ2-7; clone_size: .
cdr3_aa: CASSLVGTANTEAFF; cdr3_nt: TGTGCCAGCAGCTTAGTCGGTACAGCAAACACTGAAGCTTTCTTT; v_call: TRBV11-1; d_call: .; j_call: TRBJ1-1; clone_size: .
cdr3_aa: CASTPQGPRETQYF; cdr3_nt: TGCGCCAGCACCCCCCAGGGTCCACGAGAGACCCAGTACTTC; v_call: TRBV5-1; d_call: .; j_call: TRBJ2-5; clone_size: .
cdr3_aa: CASSPGGYRYGYTF; cdr3_nt: TGTGCCAGCAGCCCGGGCGGGTACCGGTATGGCTACACCTTC; v_call: TRBV5-6; d_call: .; j_call: TRBJ1-2; clone_size: .
cdr3_aa: CATSDLSGRGTDTQYF; cdr3_nt: TGTGCCACCAGTGATCTAAGCGGGAGAGGCACAGATACGCAGTATTTT; v_call: TRBV24-1; d_call: TRBD2; j_call: TRBJ2-3; clone_size: once
cdr3_aa: CASSIASGAAFF; cdr3_nt: TGTGCCAGCAGCATAGCTTCAGGGGCAGCTTTCTTT; v_call: TRBV12-3/TRBV12-4; d_call: .; j_call: TRBJ1-1; clone_size: .
cdr3_aa: CASKTVGNTEAFF; cdr3_nt: TGTGCCAGCAAGACTGTGGGGAACACTGAAGCTTTCTTT; v_call: TRBV6-5; d_call: .; j_call: TRBJ1-1; clone_size: .
cdr3_aa: CASSRDSRVGEQYF; cdr3_nt: TGTGCCAGCAGCCGGGACTCCAGGGTGGGGGAGCAGTACTTC; v_call: TRBV6-5; d_call: .; j_call: TRBJ2-7; clone_size: .
cdr3_aa: CASSVGDRPYEQYF; cdr3_nt: TGTGCCAGCAGCGTTGGGGACAGGCCCTACGAGCAGTACTTC; v_call: TRBV9; d_call: TRBD1; j_call: TRBJ2-7; clone_size: .
cdr3_aa: CASSPQSGGAPIQETQYF; cdr3_nt: TGTGCCAGCAGCCCTCAAAGCGGGGGGGCCCCCATCCAAGAGACCCAGTACTTC; v_call: TRBV9; d_call: TRBD2; j_call: TRBJ2-5; clone_size: .
cdr3_aa: CASSLGHRVETQYF; cdr3_nt: TGTGCCAGCAGCTTGGGACACAGGGTAGAGACCCAGTACTTC; v_call: TRBV7-9; d_call: .; j_call: TRBJ2-5; clone_size: .
cdr3_aa: CASSSDRVSTGELFF; cdr3_nt: TGTGCCAGCAGCTCCGACAGGGTTTCTACCGGGGAGCTGTTTTTT; v_call: TRBV5-4; d_call: TRBD1; j_call: TRBJ2-2; clone_size: .
cdr3_aa: CASSPDRRSYYEQYF; cdr3_nt: TGTGCTAGCAGCCCAGATCGGCGGAGTTATTACGAGCAGTACTTC; v_call: TRBV7-7; d_call: .; j_call: TRBJ2-7; clone_size: .
cdr3_aa: CASSFGFTGTRGNEQFF; cdr3_nt: TGTGCCAGTAGTTTCGGATTTACCGGGACTAGAGGGAATGAGCAGTTCTTC; v_call: TRBV19; d_call: TRBD2; j_call: TRBJ2-1; clone_size: .
cdr3_aa: CASRGGGSYNEQFF; cdr3_nt: TGTGCCAGCAGAGGGGGGGGCTCCTACAATGAGCAGTTCTTC; v_call: TRBV7-2; d_call: .; j_call: TRBJ2-1; clone_size: .
cdr3_aa: CASSRQLSSYTF; cdr3_nt: TGTGCCAGCAGTCGACAGCTTTCAAGCTACACCTTC; v_call: TRBV28; d_call: .; j_call: TRBJ1-2; clone_size: once
cdr3_aa: CSVDRQSSYNEQFF; cdr3_nt: TGCAGCGTTGATCGACAGAGCTCCTACAATGAGCAGTTCTTC; v_call: TRBV29-1; d_call: .; j_call: TRBJ2-1; clone_size: .
cdr3_aa: CASSQDRDRPYEQYF; cdr3_nt: TGTGCCAGCAGCCAAGATAGGGACAGGCCCTACGAGCAGTACTTC; v_call: TRBV14; d_call: TRBD1; j_call: TRBJ2-7; clone_size: .